These T cell receptor beta chains were read from a single sample in a study of blood T cell repertoires in COVID-19. TCRdb keeps only in-frame clones here, not all; method: immunoSEQ multiplex PCR. There are 250,000 to 350,000 clones in the sample; 90% occur only once, and 2.5% to 3% lies in the top ten. Sequencing used peripheral blood. Source of these receptors: a woman in her 30s with COVID-19, enrolled during active disease. Each CDR3 is given with its conserved first and last residue. D genes are given only for firm matches. Rows give clone size only sometimes, using once, few, many, or a class for an expanded clone.

TRBJ1-2 NA TRBV29-1 NA TGCAGCGTTGAAGTAAGCAGGGCAGGGAATGGCTACACCTTC CSVEVSRAGNGYTF
TRBJ2-5 TRBD1 TRBV9 NA TGTGCCAGCAGCGGACAGGGGGCCGGCGAGACCCAGTACTTC CASSGQGAGETQYF
TRBJ2-1 NA TRBV14 NA TGTGCCAGCAGCCAAGATCTTACTAGCCACTCCTACAATGAGCAGTTCTTC CASSQDLTSHSYNEQFF
TRBJ1-4 NA TRBV5-1 NA TGCGCCAGCAGCTTGGCAGGGGCTAATGAAAAACTGTTTTTT CASSLAGANEKLFF
TRBJ1-1 NA TRBV7-9 once TGTGCCAGCAGACTAGGGGGAATCACTGAAGCTTTCTTT CASRLGGITEAFF
TRBJ1-4 TRBD1 TRBV5-1 NA TGCGCCAGCAGCCCCGGGACAGCTAATGAAAAACTGTTTTTT CASSPGTANEKLFF
TRBJ2-3 TRBD2 TRBV11-2 NA TGTGCCAGCAGCCCAACTAGCGGGAGTCACACAGATACGCAGTATTTT CASSPTSGSHTDTQYF
TRBJ1-1 NA TRBV5-1 NA TGCGCCAGCAGCTCCTTGTCAGGGGACACTGAAGCTTTCTTT CASSSLSGDTEAFF
TRBJ2-7 TRBD1 TRBV7-6 NA TGTGCCAGCAGCGAGGGGGGACAGGGATCCTACGAGCAGTACTTC CASSEGGQGSYEQYF
TRBJ2-5 NA TRBV6-5 NA TGTGCCAGCAGTTTCTACGGGACCCAGGGGTTAGAGACCCAGTACTTC CASSFYGTQGLETQYF
TRBJ2-3 NA TRBV5-1 NA TGCGCCAGCAGGTGGGGGACAGCGGGCCCCACAGATACGCAGTATTTT CASRWGTAGPTDTQYF
TRBJ1-5 NA TRBV20-1 once TGCAGTGCTAGTCAGGAAGGGGCGGCTCAGCCCCAGCATTTT CSASQEGAAQPQHF
TRBJ2-7 TRBD2 TRBV11-2 NA TGTGCCAGCAGCCCTCAGCGGGAGCGCTTGGAGCAGTACTTC CASSPQRERLEQYF
TRBJ2-7 TRBD2 TRBV5-1 NA TGCGCCAGCAGCTGGGTAGCGGGCCTCTACGAGCAGTACTTC CASSWVAGLYEQYF
TRBJ2-1 TRBD2 TRBV29-1 NA TGCAGCGTTCCTGGACTAGCGGGAGGTACCTACAATGAGCAGTTCTTC CSVPGLAGGTYNEQFF
TRBJ2-7 TRBD2 TRBV6-5 NA TGTGCCAGCAGAGGACTAGCGGGAAGCTACGAGCAGTACTTC CASRGLAGSYEQYF
TRBJ2-7 TRBD2 TRBV5-1 NA TGCGCCAGCAGCACGGCCCCTAGCGGCGATCTGGTTTCCTACGAGCAGTACTTC CASSTAPSGDLVSYEQYF
TRBJ2-5 TRBD2 TRBV10-3 NA TGTGCCATCAGTGAGTCGGGGGGGGTTGAAGAGACCCAGTACTTC CAISESGGVEETQYF
TRBJ1-2 TRBD1 TRBV28 NA TGTGCCAGCAGTTCAGGGACAGGTGGCCTGATAGGGGGCTACACCTTC CASSSGTGGLIGGYTF
TRBJ1-2 NA TRBV28 NA TGTGCCAGCAACTCGGCCTCGGGCTATGGCTACACCTTC CASNSASGYGYTF
TRBJ1-3 NA TRBV25-1 once TGTGCCAGCAGTGAATGGGGGCGGTGTCGGGTTATGAACACCATATATTTT CASSEWGRCRVMNTIYF
TRBJ2-7 NA TRBV7-9 NA TGTGCCAGCAGCTTAGGGGAGAGCGAGCAGTACTTC CASSLGESEQYF
TRBJ1-2 NA TRBV28 NA TGTGCCAGCAGTACCCTCGACAGGCGCTCCTACAGCTACACCTTC CASSTLDRRSYSYTF
TRBJ1-5 NA TRBV6-5 NA TGTGCCAGCAGTCTACAGGGACATAGCAATCAGCCCCAGCATTTT CASSLQGHSNQPQHF
TRBJ2-1 TRBD2 TRBV6-1 NA TGTGCCAGCAGTGTTTTGATAGCGGGAGGACTAATCTCCTACAATGAGCAGTTCTTC CASSVLIAGGLISYNEQFF
TRBJ2-1 TRBD2 TRBV2 NA TGTGCCAGCAGATCAGGGACTAGCGGGAGCGTTGAGCAGTTCTTC CASRSGTSGSVEQFF
TRBJ2-5 TRBD1 TRBV7-6 NA TGTGCCAGCAGCTTAGGGGACAGGGAGAGGAGAGAGACCCAGTACTTC CASSLGDRERRETQYF
TRBJ1-5 TRBD1 TRBV10-2 few TGCGCCAGCAGTACCGGGACAGGGGGGAATCAGCCCCAGCATTTT CASSTGTGGNQPQHF
TRBJ2-7 TRBD1 TRBV9 NA TGTGCCAGCAGCGCCGGGACAGGGAGCTCCTACGAGCAGTACTTC CASSAGTGSSYEQYF
TRBJ2-3 TRBD1 TRBV28 NA TGTGCCAGCTATCAACAGGGGGCCACAGATACGCAGTATTTT CASYQQGATDTQYF
TRBJ1-2 NA TRBV30 NA TGTGCCTGGAAAGGGAGCGATGACTATGGCTACACCTTC CAWKGSDDYGYTF
TRBJ2-3 TRBD1 TRBV18 few TGTGCCAGCTCACCGGGACAGGGGAACGCAGATACGCAGTATTTT CASSPGQGNADTQYF
TRBJ1-2 TRBD1 TRBV27 NA TGTGCCAGCAGTTTCGGGACAGGGTATGGCTACACCTTC CASSFGTGYGYTF
TRBJ1-3 NA TRBV9 NA TGTGCCAGCAGCGTAGAATCGGTCCGGGGTGGAAACACCATATATTTT CASSVESVRGGNTIYF
TRBJ2-5 TRBD2 TRBV5-1 NA TGCGCCAGCAGCTCGTGGACTAGCGGGGAAGAGACCCAGTACTTC CASSSWTSGEETQYF
TRBJ2-3 NA TRBV5-1 NA TGCGCCAGCAGCTTGGAGAGGGTAGCGAGCACAGATACGCAGTATTTT CASSLERVASTDTQYF
TRBJ1-1 TRBD1 TRBV6-5 NA TGTGCCAGCCGGAGGACAGGGGTCACTGAAGCTTTCTTT CASRRTGVTEAFF
TRBJ2-7 TRBD1 TRBV27 NA TGTGCCAGCAGTCTGATCCCGGGACAGACCTCCTACGAGCAGTACTTC CASSLIPGQTSYEQYF
TRBJ1-2 TRBD1 TRBV12-3/TRBV12-4 NA TGTGCCAGCAGTTTCGACAGGGAGTATGGCTACACCTTC CASSFDREYGYTF
TRBJ1-1 NA TRBV5-1 NA TGCGCCAGCAGCTTACAGGGCTACGCAAACACTGAAGCTTTCTTT CASSLQGYANTEAFF
TRBJ2-2 NA TRBV7-3 few TGTGCCAGCAGCTTTGGGACACCGAACACCGGGGAGCTGTTTTTT CASSFGTPNTGELFF
TRBJ2-2 NA TRBV7-6 NA TGTGCCAGCAGCTTAGTTACAACCGGGGAGCTGTTTTTT CASSLVTTGELFF
TRBJ2-1 TRBD1 TRBV24-1 NA TGTGCCACCAGTCCCTTAGGCCAGGGGGCCTACAATGAGCAGTTCTTC CATSPLGQGAYNEQFF